These T cell receptor beta chains were read from a single sample in a study of shared clonotypes between healthy human individuals. The protocol was immunoSEQ multiplex PCR, while the TCRdb copy is restricted to in-frame clones and leaves out a portion. The sample contains about 110,000 clones, approximately 70% of which appear only once. Material: memory CD8+ T cells sorted from blood. The receptors shown here come from a woman in her 30s in good health. Both conserved end residues are part of each CDR3. Each record gives: CDR3 DNA, CDR3 protein, J gene, D gene, V gene, clone size. A D gene is named only where the DNA matches it firmly. Expanded clones get a size class; other rows say once, few or many, or leave the size out.

CDR3nt: TGCAGCGTTGAGCGGCGGGAGGGCCTTTACGAGCAGTACTTC
CDR3aa: CSVERREGLYEQYF
j_gene: TRBJ2-7
d_gene: TRBD2
v_gene: TRBV29-1
abundance: NA

CDR3nt: TGCAGTGCCCACCCGGATACGCAGTATTTT
CDR3aa: CSAHPDTQYF
j_gene: TRBJ2-3
d_gene: NA
v_gene: TRBV20-1
abundance: NA

CDR3nt: TGTGCCAGCAGTTTCGTGGACAGAGAACAAGAGACCCAGTACTTC
CDR3aa: CASSFVDREQETQYF
j_gene: TRBJ2-5
d_gene: NA
v_gene: TRBV28
abundance: NA

CDR3nt: TGTGCCAGCAGCGAGGGGACTAGCGGGGGTTACAATGAGCAGTTCTTC
CDR3aa: CASSEGTSGGYNEQFF
j_gene: TRBJ2-1
d_gene: TRBD2
v_gene: TRBV9
abundance: NA

CDR3nt: TGTGCCAGCAGCTTATTAAAGGACTACAATGAGCAGTTCTTC
CDR3aa: CASSLLKDYNEQFF
j_gene: TRBJ2-1
d_gene: NA
v_gene: TRBV11-2
abundance: once

CDR3nt: TGCGCCAGCAGCTTGGATCCAGGAACCTCCTACAATGAGCAGTTCTTC
CDR3aa: CASSLDPGTSYNEQFF
j_gene: TRBJ2-1
d_gene: NA
v_gene: TRBV5-1
abundance: NA

CDR3nt: TGTGCCAGCAGTCAATTGAGACTAGCGGGAGTTAATGAGCAGTTCTTC
CDR3aa: CASSQLRLAGVNEQFF
j_gene: TRBJ2-1
d_gene: TRBD2
v_gene: TRBV28
abundance: NA

CDR3nt: TGTGCCAGCAGCCGGGGCTCTTTGCGGCTCCAAGAGACCCAGTACTTC
CDR3aa: CASSRGSLRLQETQYF
j_gene: TRBJ2-5
d_gene: NA
v_gene: TRBV7-9
abundance: NA

CDR3nt: TGTGCCAGCAGCAACGGACTGGCTAGCACAGATACGCAGTATTTT
CDR3aa: CASSNGLASTDTQYF
j_gene: TRBJ2-3
d_gene: NA
v_gene: TRBV5-4
abundance: many

CDR3nt: TGTGCCAGCAGCTTAGCTAGCGGGAGGGTATCCTACGAGCAGTACTTC
CDR3aa: CASSLASGRVSYEQYF
j_gene: TRBJ2-7
d_gene: TRBD2
v_gene: TRBV7-9
abundance: NA

CDR3nt: TGTGCCAGCAGAAGAGGGGACAGGGGGACTGAAGCTTTCTTT
CDR3aa: CASRRGDRGTEAFF
j_gene: TRBJ1-1
d_gene: TRBD1
v_gene: TRBV6-6
abundance: NA

CDR3nt: TGTGCCAGCATTGGATCTGGGGCCAACGTCCTGACTTTC
CDR3aa: CASIGSGANVLTF
j_gene: TRBJ2-6
d_gene: NA
v_gene: TRBV27
abundance: NA

CDR3nt: TGTGCCAGCAGTCTCCTGAAGGGCGACGGAGGGGAGCAGTACTTC
CDR3aa: CASSLLKGDGGEQYF
j_gene: TRBJ2-7
d_gene: NA
v_gene: TRBV27
abundance: NA

CDR3nt: TGTGCCAGCAGTTTATGCTTGGACAGGGGGCACTTCTACGAGCAGTACTTC
CDR3aa: CASSLCLDRGHFYEQYF
j_gene: TRBJ2-7
d_gene: TRBD1
v_gene: TRBV28
abundance: NA

CDR3nt: TGTGCCAGCAGTCACGGAGCGGGAATAAGCTCCTACAATGAGCAGTTCTTC
CDR3aa: CASSHGAGISSYNEQFF
j_gene: TRBJ2-1
d_gene: TRBD2
v_gene: TRBV27
abundance: few

CDR3nt: TGTGCCAGCAGTTCGGTCCCCTACAGGCGCGCGAACACCGGGGAGCTGTTTTTT
CDR3aa: CASSSVPYRRANTGELFF
j_gene: TRBJ2-2
d_gene: NA
v_gene: TRBV27
abundance: NA

CDR3nt: TGTGCCAGCACTGTTCTTCCGTCTGGGGCCAACGTCCTGACTTTC
CDR3aa: CASTVLPSGANVLTF
j_gene: TRBJ2-6
d_gene: NA
v_gene: TRBV6-1
abundance: few

CDR3nt: TGTGCCACCGGGGGTTGGACTGGCTGGGATGAGCAGTTCTTC
CDR3aa: CATGGWTGWDEQFF
j_gene: TRBJ2-1
d_gene: NA
v_gene: TRBV10-3
abundance: NA

CDR3nt: TGTGCCATCAGTGAGAACAGGGACACTGAAGCTTTCTTT
CDR3aa: CAISENRDTEAFF
j_gene: TRBJ1-1
d_gene: NA
v_gene: TRBV10-3
abundance: NA

CDR3nt: TGTGCCAGCAGCGCAGTAGCCCCCGGGGAGCTGTTTTTT
CDR3aa: CASSAVAPGELFF
j_gene: TRBJ2-2
d_gene: NA
v_gene: TRBV9
abundance: few

CDR3nt: TGTGCCAGCAGTTTCCGACTCACCAGCTCCTACGAGCAGTACTTC
CDR3aa: CASSFRLTSSYEQYF
j_gene: TRBJ2-7
d_gene: NA
v_gene: TRBV27
abundance: NA

CDR3nt: TGTGCCAGCAGCCACCCAGGGGACTATGGCTACACCTTC
CDR3aa: CASSHPGDYGYTF
j_gene: TRBJ1-2
d_gene: NA
v_gene: TRBV7-2
abundance: NA

CDR3nt: TGTGCCAGCAGCCCTGGAAACACCATATATTTT
CDR3aa: CASSPGNTIYF
j_gene: TRBJ1-3
d_gene: NA
v_gene: TRBV9
abundance: NA

CDR3nt: TGCGCCAGCAGCCCGGGACAGGGGGCGAACGAGCAGTACTTC
CDR3aa: CASSPGQGANEQYF
j_gene: TRBJ2-7
d_gene: TRBD1
v_gene: TRBV5-1
abundance: few

CDR3nt: TGTGCCAGCACTAAGGGGGCGGAGGAGAGGTGGTACGAGCAGTACTTC
CDR3aa: CASTKGAEERWYEQYF
j_gene: TRBJ2-7
d_gene: NA
v_gene: TRBV21-1
abundance: once

CDR3nt: TGTGCCTGGAGTACTAGCGGAGAGGTAGATACGCAGTATTTT
CDR3aa: CAWSTSGEVDTQYF
j_gene: TRBJ2-3
d_gene: TRBD2
v_gene: TRBV30
abundance: NA

CDR3nt: TGTGCCAGCAGCTTAGGGGCAGGCGATGGCTACACCTTC
CDR3aa: CASSLGAGDGYTF
j_gene: TRBJ1-2
d_gene: NA
v_gene: TRBV11-1
abundance: NA

CDR3nt: TGCAGCGTTGAAGAAATCCGGGGAGGTGGGGCCAACGTCCTGACTTTC
CDR3aa: CSVEEIRGGGANVLTF
j_gene: TRBJ2-6
d_gene: NA
v_gene: TRBV29-1
abundance: NA

CDR3nt: TGTGCCTGGGGAGTTATAAGGGGTAGGGAAGAGACCCAGTACTTC
CDR3aa: CAWGVIRGREETQYF
j_gene: TRBJ2-5
d_gene: NA
v_gene: TRBV30
abundance: many

CDR3nt: TGTGCCAGCAGTCCCTCGGACGGATACGAGCAGTACTTC
CDR3aa: CASSPSDGYEQYF
j_gene: TRBJ2-7
d_gene: NA
v_gene: TRBV25-1
abundance: few